The present T cell receptor beta chain was sequenced within a study of T cells in Graves' hyperthyroidism and ophthalmopathy. Template material for amplifying TCR beta CDR3 regions consisted of RNA transcripts. HTBI primers drove first-round RT-PCR of the TCR CDR3. MiXCR, applied by TCRdb to the multiplex PCR reads, yields one record per CDR3 protein. The table records 450,000 to 550,000 distinct CDR3 sequences, 24% of them present only once. Note on this clonotype: Its cognate antigen is unknown.

Germline V lookup: CDR1 ENHRY, CDR2 SYGVKD. Trimming removed 5 bases from V and 3 bases from J, with 10 bases in between. There are 13 residues in the CDR3. General study results and limits: Most clonotypes expanded in thyroid above 0.001 were likewise present in blood. Through a model of 13 V-J features, ophthalmopathy was separated from stable hyperthyroidism.

Each ophthalmopathy patient scored at least 3 on the Clinical Activity Score and at least 4 on NOSPECS grade, with duration under 3 months. Extraction of PBMCs used 10 ml of fresh peripheral blood. Sequenced material: blood. The TCR originated in a woman in her twenties or thirties with Graves' ophthalmopathy. V usage is TRBV10-3 and J usage is TRBJ1-2; D may be TRBD1 (5 bases). CDR3 nucleotide sequence: TGTGCCATCAGTCCAGGGAGTGACTATGGCTACACCTTC. This gives the protein CAISPGSDYGYTF.